The source of this T cell receptor (beta chain) is a study of blood T cells in healthy people across ages. V dropped 5 bases and J dropped 2; count of bases not matched to a gene: 14. The CDR3 sequence is 19 residues long. Per the germline V gene, CDR1 is SEHNR and CDR2 is FQNEAQ (reference sequence). This clonotype was seen ten or more times. Then a second PCR, running roughly 7 to 11 cycles, was carried out with a sample-barcoded 5' primer and a J-beta primer mix. TCRdb re-derived calls from the 5' RACE reads in MiXCR, one entry per CDR3 protein. The sample has some 670,000 distinct CDR3 sequences, more than 45% seen once.

The source of this sequence is an elderly woman in good health. Sample: blood. The chain recombines TRBV7-9 with TRBJ2-1, with TRBD2 matching over 11 bases. The CDR3 DNA is TGTGCCAGCAGCGCGCCGGGACTAGCGGATCCTAGGGCCTACAATGAGCAGTTCTTC. Its protein is CASSAPGLADPRAYNEQFF.